The 2 T cell receptor beta chains in this list originate from one sample, sequenced in a study of cytomegalovirus exposure and HLA in healthy donors. Generated by immunoSEQ multiplex PCR, the TCRdb table keeps only in-frame clones and is missing some. Seen here are around 150,000 clones, approximately 87% observed once, and the top ten hold 5% to 7%. Sequenced input: PBMCs. The receptor set was obtained from a woman in her 30s in good health and CMV-seronegative.

V is TRBV10-3 and J is TRBJ2-2; TRBD2 aligns across 7 bases. The CDR3 contains 15 residues. Trimming removed 3 bases from V and 0 bases from J; junction bases left unmatched: 1. The germline V gene encodes CDR1 ENHRY and CDR2 SYGVKD. CDR3 amino acids: CAISETSANTGELFF. The CDR3, as DNA: TGTGCCATCAGTGAAACTAGCGCGAACACCGGGGAGCTGTTTTTT.

This clone was recorded at least ten times. V gene TRBV7-9 combines with J gene TRBJ2-7; a possible D gene is TRBD1 (6 bases). Per germline, CDR1 SEHNR and CDR2 FQNEAQ (reference sequence). Between the trimmed V and J ends, which lost 5 bases and 5 bases, there was a span of 10 bases. This CDR3 region has 12 residues. The CDR3: CASSRTVNEQYF. CDR3 in DNA: TGTGCCAGCAGCCGGACAGTTAACGAGCAGTACTTC.